One and the same sample provided the 4 T cell receptor beta chains below, sequenced in a study of blood T cell repertoires in COVID-19 (TCRdb year 2020). The protocol used for the library was the immunoSEQ multiplex PCR assay. Not all clones reach the TCRdb copy of this immuneACCESS table, which keeps in-frame sequences only. Checked studies attribute under half of the gap to unresolved V genes and leave the rest unexplained. For this sample the table gives 300,000 to 450,000 clones, of which about nine tenths were detected only once. The ten largest account for approximately 4.1% of the sample. The sample taken for sequencing was peripheral blood. The receptors here all came from a woman aged 60-75 years with COVID-19, enrolled during active disease.

The chain has TRBV11-2 and TRBJ1-1; 8 bases line up with TRBD1. CDR1 SGHAT and CDR2 FQNNGV come from the germline V gene. V lost 5 bases to trimming and J lost 5 bases; unmatched junction nucleotides: 7. The CDR3 sequence is 14 residues long. CDR3 in DNA: TGTGCCAGCAGCCCGCGGACAGGGCGAACTGAAGCTTTCTTT. Translated: CASSPRTGRTEAFF.

The chain is built from TRBV4-2 and TRBJ2-6; no firm D call. Germline CDR1 and CDR2: LGHNA and YNFKEQ. Trimming left V 5 bases short and J 0 bases short, with 11 bases between. CDR3 size: 16 residues. CDR3 nucleotide sequence: TGTGCCAGCAGCTCCACCGCTAGCTCTGGGGCCAACGTCCTGACTTTC. Residues: CASSSTASSGANVLTF.

This chain joins TRBV5-1 and TRBJ1-1; D ambiguous. Looked up from germline, CDR1 is SGHRS and CDR2 is YFSETQ. CDR3 length: 15 residues. Trimming removed 4 bases at V and 1 base at J, with 14 bases between. The CDR3 here is CASSPRRGWNTEAFF. CDR3 sequence (DNA): TGCGCCAGCAGCCCCCGACGGGGTTGGAACACTGAAGCTTTCTTT.

The chain is built from TRBV18 and TRBJ1-6, with D hard to call. The CDR3 extends over 15 amino acids. Germline CDR1 KGHSH, CDR2 LQKENI. Deletions cut 3 bases from V and 7 bases from J, with 13 bases between. The DNA for the CDR3 is TGTGCCAGCTCACCGACTCCGGGTGGAAATTCACCCCTCCACTTT. Translating it yields CASSPTPGGNSPLHF.